What follows are 5 T cell receptor beta chains derived from one specimen sequenced in a study of cytomegalovirus exposure and HLA in healthy donors. 60 Vbeta and 13 Jbeta primers were used in PCR. Clones were read by immunoSEQ multiplex PCR, and TCRdb kept only the in-frame ones, dropping some. In the table there are 110,000 to 150,000 clones, around 80% of which are singletons. Sequencing was performed on PBMCs. All receptors come from a male donor in good health and CMV-seronegative.

V is TRBV28 and J is TRBJ1-6; perhaps TRBD1 as D (6 bases). Between the trimmed V and J ends, which lost 5 bases and 10 bases, there was a span of 21 bases. The CDR3 contains 16 residues. Looked up from germline, CDR1 is MDHEN and CDR2 is SYDVKM. CDR3 in amino acids: CASSTLETGGRSPLHF. As DNA, the CDR3 is TGTGCCAGCAGTACCTTAGAGACAGGAGGAAGATCACCCCTCCACTTT.

The J gene is TRBJ2-3, the V gene TRBV7-7; D is unclear. The CDR3 length is 14 residues. From germline, CDR1 is SSHAT and CDR2 FNYEAQ (reference sequence). V was pared by 2 bases and J by 2 bases, with 8 bases between. CDR3 in DNA: TGTGCCAGCAGCTTAAACAGAAACACAGATACGCAGTATTTT. The encoded protein is CASSLNRNTDTQYF.

This clone appeared a few times. The chain is built from TRBV5-1 and TRBJ1-1; D perhaps matches TRBD1 (5 bases). Germline V CDR1 and CDR2: SGHRS, YFSETQ. This CDR3 has 12 residues. V lost 4 bases and J 11 bases, leaving 15 bases between the germline ends. The CDR3 loop reads CASSPWGGDAFF. The CDR3 nucleotides are TGCGCCAGCAGCCCGTGGGGGGGGGATGCTTTCTTT.

The rearrangement joins TRBV30 to TRBJ1-6; D remains ambiguous. The V end lost 2 bases, the J end lost 7 bases, and 9 bases lay between the germline ends. Germline lookup yields CDR1 GTSNPN and CDR2 SVGIG (reference sequence). The CDR3 is 13 residues long. CDR3 in amino acids: CAWSPSGNSPLHF. CDR3 nucleotides: TGTGCCTGGAGTCCGTCGGGAAATTCACCCCTCCACTTT.

The chain is built from TRBV5-1 and TRBJ2-5, with 7 bases matching TRBD1. The CDR3 covers 14 residues. Per the germline V gene, CDR1 is SGHRS and CDR2 is YFSETQ. V dropped 1 base and J dropped 1; count of bases not matched to a gene: 1. CDR3 bases: TGCGCCAGCAGCTTGAAGGGGGCCCAAGAGACCCAGTACTTC. It specifies CASSLKGAQETQYF.